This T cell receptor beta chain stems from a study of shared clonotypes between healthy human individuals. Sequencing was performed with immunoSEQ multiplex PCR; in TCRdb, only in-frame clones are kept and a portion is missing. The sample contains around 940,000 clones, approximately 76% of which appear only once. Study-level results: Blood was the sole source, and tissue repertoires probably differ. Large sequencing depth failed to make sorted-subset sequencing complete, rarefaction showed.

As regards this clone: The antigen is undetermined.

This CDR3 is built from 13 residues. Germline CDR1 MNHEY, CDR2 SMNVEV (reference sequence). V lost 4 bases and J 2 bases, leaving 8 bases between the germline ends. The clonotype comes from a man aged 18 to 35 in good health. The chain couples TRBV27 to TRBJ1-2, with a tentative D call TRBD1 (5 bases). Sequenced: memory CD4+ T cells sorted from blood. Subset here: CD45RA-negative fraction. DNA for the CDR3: TGTGCCAGCAGTTATTCAGGGAACTATGGCTACACCTTC. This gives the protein CASSYSGNYGYTF.